This T cell receptor (beta chain) was obtained from a study of early T cells in non-severe SARS-CoV-2 infection. Whole-study context: Bulk RNA isolated from unsorted whole blood underwent sequencing; chains were not paired. Notes on the study in general: Anti-spike CD8 responses were favored by VDJdb matching, which missed private and CD4 specificities.

Germline assignment: CDR1 DFQATT and CDR2 SNEGSKA (reference sequence). Trimming took off 5 bases at V and 10 bases at J, with 18 bases between the two ends. The CDR3 length is 13 residues. Separate cDNA molecules each had unique molecular identifiers attached to them. TCRdb called the 5' RACE reads again in MiXCR, with one record for every CDR3 protein. Here the sample spans around 33,000 distinct CDR3 sequences, almost 6% being singletons. This clonotype was detected many times. Its antigen is not known. This TCR came from an adult who was a healthcare worker with PCR-confirmed SARS-CoV-2 infection or an uninfected control (not recorded which). V is TRBV20-1 and J is TRBJ2-1; no clear D gene. Sequencing was carried out using whole blood. The CDR3 here is CSAQRFPLGEQFF. The CDR3 nucleotides are TGCAGTGCTCAGCGCTTCCCCCTGGGGGAGCAGTTCTTC.